The 21 T cell receptor beta chains given below trace back to one sample, sequenced in a study of Tregs in tolerant kidney transplant recipients. Clones were read by immunoSEQ multiplex PCR, and TCRdb kept only the in-frame ones, dropping some. Of fewer than 80,000 clones listed, under 98% are singletons. The specimen was CD4+ T cells from blood, collected before the transplant. The source is a human donor who received a combined kidney and bone marrow transplant.

This clone has a single count. The chain recombines TRBV10-3 with TRBJ1-2, with 7 bases aligning to TRBD1. The CDR3 sequence is 16 residues long. Trimming took 0 bases from V and 4 from J; bases not matched to a gene: 8. Germline values: CDR1 ENHRY, CDR2 SYGVKD. The CDR3 loop reads CAISESLRGQIYGYTF. The CDR3 DNA follows: TGTGCCATCAGTGAGTCTTTGAGGGGGCAGATCTATGGCTACACCTTC.

V usage is TRBV10-2 and J usage is TRBJ2-5; 9 positions match TRBD1. This CDR3 comprises 13 residues. Germline CDR1 reads WSHSY; CDR2 reads SAAADI. The V and J ends lost 4 bases and 5 bases, in that order; junction bases with no gene match: 2. The CDR3 region is CASSGGTGETQYF. CDR3 bases: TGCGCCAGCAGTGGGGGGACAGGGGAGACCCAGTACTTC.

J is TRBJ2-7 and V is TRBV4-3; TRBD1 aligns across 8 bases. V trimming: 1 base; J trimming: 4 bases; junction bases outside the gene matches: 6. The CDR3 has 15 residues. Germline V gene sequence: CDR1 LGHNA, CDR2 YSLEER. CDR3 amino acids: CASSQGPGGTYEQYF. The CDR3 bases are TGCGCCAGCAGCCAAGGCCCAGGGGGCACGTACGAGCAGTACTTC.

This clone has just one count. This CDR3 reads CASSLEGAHTEAFF. The DNA of the CDR3 is TGCGCCAGCAGCTTGGAGGGGGCGCACACTGAAGCTTTCTTT. The V gene is TRBV5-1, the J gene TRBJ1-1, with TRBD1 matching 7 bases. This CDR3 comprises 14 residues. Unmatched junction bases numbered 2, after V lost 0 bases and J lost 3 bases. CDR1 and CDR2 from the germline V gene are SGHRS and YFSETQ.

This clone was detected only once. This chain uses TRBV9 with TRBJ2-3; 10 bases line up with TRBD2. The CDR3 runs 16 residues. Germline V lookup: CDR1 SGDLS, CDR2 YYNGEE. V was clipped by 0 bases and J by 2 bases; unmatched bases: 3. This chain's CDR3 is CASSVGTSGTTDTQYF. CDR3 DNA sequence: TGTGCCAGCAGCGTAGGAACTAGCGGGACCACAGATACGCAGTATTTT. Based on the CDR3 plus reference TRBV9 and TRBJ2-3, the full variable domain is DSGVTQTPKHLITATGQRVTLRCSPRSGDLSVYWYQQSLDQGLQFLIQYYNGEERAKGNILERFSAQQFPDLHSELNLSSLELGDSALYFCASSVGTSGTTDTQYFGPGTRLTVL.

The V and J genes are TRBV7-8 and TRBJ1-6; D may be TRBD1 (5 bases). CDR3 length: 16 amino acids. V was cut by 2 bases and J by 3 bases, with 11 bases left in between. The germline V gene has CDR1 SGHVS and CDR2 FQNEAQ. CDR3 sequence reads: CASSLKRQIYNSPLHF. CDR3 bases: TGTGCCAGCAGCTTAAAACGACAGATCTATAATTCACCCCTCCACTTT. Full variable domain (rest looked up from reference TRBV7-8 and TRBJ1-6): GAGVSQSPRYKVAKRGQDVALRCDPISGHVSLFWYQQALGQGPEFLTYFQNEAQLDKSGLPSDRFFAERPEGSVSTLKIQRTQQEDSAVYLCASSLKRQIYNSPLHFGNGTRLTVT.

The chain's CDR3 is CASTRGANYGYTF. The CDR3 region has the DNA TGCGCCAGCACCCGGGGTGCTAACTATGGCTACACCTTC. This chain connects TRBV23-1 to TRBJ1-2; D is ambiguous. TRBV23-1 qualifies as an ORF whose function is uncertain. Between the trimmed V and J ends, which lost 7 bases and 0 bases, there was a span of 9 bases. The CDR3 runs to 13 residues.

The V gene is TRBV5-4, the J gene TRBJ1-4; maybe TRBD1 (5 bases). The CDR3 sequence is 14 residues long. V lost 4 bases, J lost 6 bases, and 13 bases lay in between. Germline CDR1 and CDR2: SGHNT and YYREEE (reference sequence). CDR3 bases: TGTGCCAGCAGCGTATCGGGGGTATATGAAAAACTGTTTTTT. This translates into CASSVSGVYEKLFF.

This chain connects TRBV5-1 to TRBJ1-2, with D maybe TRBD1 (6 bases). Germline values: CDR1 SGHRS, CDR2 YFSETQ. Trimming took off 4 bases at V and 8 bases at J, with 15 bases between the two ends. The CDR3 covers 13 residues. CDR3 residues: CASSQRTALGYTF. CDR3 DNA: TGCGCCAGCAGCCAACGGACAGCTCTAGGCTACACCTTC.

This chain links TRBV7-2 with TRBJ2-5, with a tentative D call TRBD2 (6 bases). Germline CDR1 is SGHTA and CDR2 is FQGNSA. The CDR3 is 19 residues long. Trimming left V 4 bases short and J 4 bases short, with 28 bases between. CDR3 sequence: CASSWPKRGSHYSGETQYF. The CDR3 DNA reads TGTGCCAGCAGCTGGCCTAAACGGGGTAGCCACTATAGCGGAGAGACCCAGTACTTC. Full variable domain (outside the CDR3, taken from reference TRBV7-2 and TRBJ2-5): GAGVSQSPSNKVTEKGKDVELRCDPISGHTALYWYRQSLGQGLEFLIYFQGNSAPDKSGLPSDRFSAERTGGSVSTLTIQRTQQEDSAVYLCASSWPKRGSHYSGETQYFGPGTRLLVL.

The gene calls are TRBV6-5 and TRBJ2-7; D might be TRBD1 (5 bases). V was trimmed by 6 bases and J by 3 bases, leaving 12 bases between them. The CDR3 runs 13 residues. The V gene's germline CDR1 is MNHEY and CDR2 SVGAGI. The CDR3 sequence: CASRTGPFYEQYF. For the CDR3, the DNA is TGTGCCAGCAGAACAGGTCCTTTCTACGAGCAGTACTTC.

V is TRBV7-3 and J is TRBJ2-1; D is possibly TRBD2 (5 bases). The V gene's germline CDR1 is SGHTA and CDR2 FQGTGA. The CDR3 has 16 amino acids. V lost 5 bases and J lost 1, with 15 bases in between. The CDR3 nucleotides are TGTGCCAGCAGCCGAGGTAGCCGGGGATCCTACAATGAGCAGTTCTTC. This sequence encodes CASSRGSRGSYNEQFF.

The gene calls are TRBV7-3 and TRBJ1-1, with D possibly TRBD1 on 6 matching bases. The CDR3 is 13 amino acids. In germline, CDR1 is SGHTA, CDR2 FQGTGA. The ends were cut back, 3 bases at V and 3 bases at J, with 8 bases in the middle. Here the CDR3 reads CASSLDRYTEAFF. The CDR3 DNA follows: TGTGCCAGCAGCTTGGACAGATACACTGAAGCTTTCTTT.

CDR3 in DNA: TGTGCCTGGGCCTCGGGTTTAGCGGTCGAGCAGTACTTC. Amino acids: CAWASGLAVEQYF. The rearrangement uses TRBV30 and TRBJ2-7; tentative D call: TRBD2 (6 bases). Trimming removed 5 bases from V and 6 bases from J, with 17 bases in between. The CDR3 is 13 amino acids. Germline V gene sequence: CDR1 GTSNPN, CDR2 SVGIG (reference sequence).

V and J are TRBV11-3 and TRBJ1-1; D is perhaps TRBD1 (6 bases). Germline-derived CDR1 and CDR2 are SGHNT and YENEEA. The CDR3 runs 15 residues. Trimming pared 1 base from V and 5 bases from J, leaving 14 bases between. Here the CDR3 DNA reads TGTGCCAGCAGCTTAGGTCAGGGGAGGGGGACTGAAGCTTTCTTT. Encoded protein: CASSLGQGRGTEAFF.

This chain joins TRBV29-1 and TRBJ2-4; the D gene is possibly TRBD2 (5 bases). This CDR3 has 13 residues. The germline gives CDR1 SQVTM, CDR2 ANQGSEA. V was pared by 3 bases and J by 3 bases, with 9 bases between. CDR3 DNA sequence: TGCAGCGTTGACGGAGGCGGCAAAAACATTCAGTACTTC. This translates into CSVDGGGKNIQYF. Full variable domain (remainder filled in from reference TRBV29-1 and TRBJ2-4): SAVISQKPSRDICQRGTSLTIQCQVDSQVTMMFWYRQQPGQSLTLIATANQGSEATYESGFVIDKFPISRPNLTFSTLTVSNMSPEDSSIYLCSVDGGGKNIQYFGAGTRLSVL.

The rearrangement joins TRBV7-2 to TRBJ2-2, with D possibly matching TRBD2 (5 bases). V was clipped by 1 base and J by 5 bases, with 14 bases between them. This CDR3 is built from 16 residues. Germline-derived CDR1 and CDR2 are SGHTA and FQGNSA. The CDR3, as DNA: TGTGCCAGCAGCTTAGTCGGACTCCCTGGAACCGGGGAGCTGTTTTTT. It is translated as CASSLVGLPGTGELFF.

The genes are TRBV4-3 and TRBJ2-7; D uncertain. The length of the CDR3 is 12 residues. V was clipped by 2 bases and J by 3 bases, with 5 bases between them. In germline, CDR1 is LGHNA, CDR2 YSLEER. The CDR3 here is CASSQRDYEQYF. CDR3 nucleotides: TGCGCCAGCAGCCAACGAGACTACGAGCAGTACTTC.

The chain carries TRBV6-6 and TRBJ2-7; D is perhaps TRBD2 (5 bases). Germline-derived CDR1 and CDR2 are MNHNY and SVGAGI (reference sequence). Trimming pared 8 bases from V and 0 bases from J, leaving 11 bases between. This CDR3 comprises 13 residues. CDR3 protein: CASGVGSSYEQYF. CDR3 coding DNA: TGTGCCAGCGGAGTGGGGAGCTCCTACGAGCAGTACTTC.

The chain couples TRBV19 to TRBJ2-1; D is perhaps TRBD2 (5 bases). Between the trimmed V and J ends, which lost 11 bases and 0 bases, there was a span of 11 bases. CDR3 length: 13 residues. The germline gives CDR1 LNHDA, CDR2 SQIVND (reference sequence). Here the CDR3 DNA reads TGTGCCTCCCTCGGGGACTCCTACAATGAGCAGTTCTTC. Protein product: CASLGDSYNEQFF.

The CDR3 reads CASSLGTNYEQYF. The DNA for the CDR3 is TGTGCCAGCAGCCTTGGGACTAACTACGAGCAGTACTTC. This rearrangement joins TRBV11-3 to TRBJ2-7, with 7 bases matching TRBD2. Germline V gene lookup returns CDR1 SGHNT and CDR2 YENEEA. This CDR3 spans 13 amino acids. Losses at the gene ends were 5 bases for V and 3 bases for J; bases not matched to a gene: 4.